The 23 T cell receptor beta chains given below trace back to one sample, sequenced in a study of lymphopenia after photon versus proton radiotherapy (dated by TCRdb to about 2019). Receptor libraries were prepared by the immunoSEQ multiplex PCR assay. The clones in this table, taken by TCRdb from immuneACCESS, are in-frame only. Not every clone is retained; where verified, under half of the shortfall comes from an unresolved V gene, and the cause of the rest is unknown. The sample yields fewer than 45,000 clones; around 84% were counted once. Approximately 10% of the sample is held by the ten biggest clonotypes. Sample: peripheral blood, taken from a patient treated with proton-based radiotherapy. Receptors originate from a woman in her seventies with pancreatic cancer. Some clones in this sample may be carry-over from other donors' samples.

The chain carries TRBV28 and TRBJ1-6; TRBD1 aligns across 7 bases. The length of the CDR3 is 16 residues. Germline trimming cut 6 bases from V and 10 bases from J; bases unmatched to any gene: 15. CDR1 is MDHEN, CDR2 SYDVKM, per germline. CDR3 DNA sequence: TGTGCCAGCAGCCGGACGAAGACAGGGTCGGGGTCACCCCTCCACTTT. Translation gives CASSRTKTGSGSPLHF.

V is TRBV1 and J is TRBJ2-6; no DNA check was done on the table's D call, TRBD2. TRBV1 is a recognized pseudogene. The CDR3 length is 13 residues. The CDR3 sequence is CTSRRSRANVLTF. The CDR3 DNA is TGCACCAGCAGGCGAAGTCGGGCCAACGTCCTGACTTTC.

The chain links TRBV6-6 to TRBJ1-2; D remains unclear. The CDR3 totals 14 residues. Germline CDR1 reads MNHNY; CDR2 reads SVGAGI (reference sequence). Deletions cut 5 bases from V and 7 bases from J, with 17 bases between. The CDR3 sequence is CASSPGPPGGGYTF. The DNA of the CDR3 is TGTGCCAGCAGTCCCGGACCGCCCGGTGGTGGCTACACCTTC.

This rearrangement joins TRBV7-9 to TRBJ1-4; D is ambiguous. This CDR3 contains 18 residues. Trimming removed 0 bases at V and 2 bases at J, with 16 bases between. From germline, CDR1 is SEHNR and CDR2 FQNEAQ (reference sequence). CDR3 sequence: CASSLAGSLRDTNEKLFF. Written as DNA, the CDR3 is TGTGCCAGCAGCTTAGCGGGGTCCCTACGGGATACTAATGAAAAACTGTTTTTT.

Of note for this clone: A read error is likely here: a far larger clone is one base away. V and J are TRBV7-8 and TRBJ1-1; a possible D gene is TRBD1 (6 bases). Germline CDR1 is SGHVS and CDR2 is FQNEAQ. CDR3 length: 14 residues. CDR3 nucleotides: TGCGCCAGCAGCCATAGGACAGAGAACACTGAAGCTTTCTTT. Its protein is CASSHRTENTEAFF.

This chain uses TRBV28 with TRBJ2-7; D unclear. CDR3 size: 15 residues. Germline CDR1 and CDR2: MDHEN and SYDVKM. V dropped 6 bases and J dropped 3 bases, with 18 bases sitting between them. The CDR3 nucleotides are TGTGCCAGCAGGTCCCGCGGCGGAGCCTACTACGAGCAGTACTTC. Translated: CASRSRGGAYYEQYF.

V and J are TRBV19 and TRBJ2-2; TRBD2 matches at 14 bases. With V trimmed by 4 bases and J by 5 bases, 6 bases remained unmatched. There are 17 residues in the CDR3. The V gene's germline CDR1 is LNHDA and CDR2 SQIVND (reference sequence). The DNA for the CDR3 is TGTGCCAGTAGTACCCAGACTAGCGGGAGGGCAACCGGGGAGCTGTTTTTT. It encodes CASSTQTSGRATGELFF.

The chain recombines TRBV5-4 with TRBJ1-2; D gene uncertain. The CDR3 sequence is 15 residues long. Per germline, CDR1 SGHNT and CDR2 YYREEE (reference sequence). V lost 1 base and J lost 0, with 10 bases in between. CDR3 bases: TGTGCCAGCAGCTTGTACTTCACAGCTAACTATGGCTACACCTTC. This sequence encodes CASSLYFTANYGYTF.

This rearrangement joins TRBV5-1 to TRBJ2-1; 11 positions agree with TRBD1. Germline V gene sequence: CDR1 SGHRS, CDR2 YFSETQ. The CDR3 length is 20 residues. V trimming: 3 bases; J trimming: 0 bases; junction bases outside the gene matches: 14. CDR3 sequence (DNA): TGCGCCAGCAGCTCCGGACAGGGGGCAGCGGGAGCGAGCTCCTACAATGAGCAGTTCTTC. Translation gives CASSSGQGAAGASSYNEQFF.

This clone was seen a handful of times. V gene TRBV2 combines with J gene TRBJ1-2; D is unresolved. The V gene lost 2 bases and the J gene lost 13 bases, with 14 bases spanning the gap. Germline V gives CDR1 SNHLY, CDR2 FYNNEI. The CDR3 has 12 residues. CDR3 nucleotides: TGTGCCAGCAGTGAAACAAGGCCCCTTTGCACCTTC. It is translated as CASSETRPLCTF.

This chain connects TRBV29-1 to TRBJ2-3, with D unresolved. The CDR3 sequence is 12 residues long. V was pared by 2 bases and J by 6 bases, with 9 bases between. Germline V gene lookup returns CDR1 SQVTM and CDR2 ANQGSEA. The CDR3 sequence: CSVESSVDTQYF. CDR3 nucleotides: TGCAGCGTTGAATCCAGCGTTGATACGCAGTATTTT.

This chain uses TRBV6-6 with TRBJ2-3; 12 bases line up with TRBD2. Per the germline V gene, CDR1 is MNHNY and CDR2 is SVGAGI (reference sequence). The CDR3 extends over 16 amino acids. The trim removed 6 bases at V and 2 bases at J, leaving 6 bases unmatched. The CDR3 loop reads CASRTGLAGPTDTQYF. As DNA, the CDR3 is TGTGCCAGCAGAACGGGACTAGCGGGCCCCACAGATACGCAGTATTTT.

The CDR3 sequence is CAWSLETSSGPYGYTF. CDR3 DNA sequence: TGTGCCTGGAGTCTCGAAACCTCCTCCGGGCCCTATGGCTACACCTTC. The chain combines TRBV30 with TRBJ1-2; no definite D call. Trimming pared 2 bases from V and 4 bases from J, leaving 20 bases between. The V gene's germline CDR1 is GTSNPN and CDR2 SVGIG (reference sequence). The length of the CDR3 is 16 residues.

This chain links TRBV30 with TRBJ2-6, with 12 bases identical to TRBD1. The ends lost 3 bases at V and 2 bases at J; junction bases unmatched: 8. The CDR3 covers 18 residues. Germline lookup yields CDR1 GTSNPN and CDR2 SVGIG (reference sequence). The CDR3 nucleotides are TGTGCCTGGAGGAACCCCGGGACAGGGGGCACTGGGGCCAACGTCCTGACTTTC. Encoded protein: CAWRNPGTGGTGANVLTF.

This clone came up once. The chain is built from TRBV2 and TRBJ2-3; 7 nucleotides agree with TRBD2. Germline V gene data show CDR1 as SNHLY and CDR2 as FYNNEI. The CDR3 runs to 15 residues. The V gene end was trimmed by 8 bases and the J gene end by 2 bases; junction bases not matched to a gene: 10. CDR3 DNA: TGTGCCAGCGGAAGACTAGCAGGTCTCACAGATACGCAGTATTTT. Translating gives CASGRLAGLTDTQYF.

V gene TRBV27 combines with J gene TRBJ2-7; D gene unclear. The CDR3 totals 14 residues. Trimming shortened V by 7 bases and J by 3 bases, and 16 bases separated the two germline ends. Germline values: CDR1 MNHEY, CDR2 SMNVEV (reference sequence). The CDR3 nucleotides are TGTGCCAGCACCTCGTCCGGAGCTAGCTACGAGCAGTACTTC. Amino acids: CASTSSGASYEQYF.

This chain links TRBV27 with TRBJ2-1; D ambiguous. The CDR3 has 11 residues. Germline values: CDR1 MNHEY, CDR2 SMNVEV (reference sequence). V was clipped by 3 bases and J by 6 bases, with 3 bases between them. This CDR3 is CASSFGNEQFF. As DNA, the CDR3 is TGTGCCAGCAGTTTCGGCAATGAGCAGTTCTTC.

V gene TRBV6-6 combines with J gene TRBJ2-1, with D tentatively TRBD2 (5 bases). The CDR3 runs to 12 residues. V was shortened by 6 bases and J by 9 bases, with 12 bases between the two germline ends. Germline V gene data show CDR1 as MNHNY and CDR2 as SVGAGI (reference sequence). The CDR3: CASSSRSGEQFF. For the CDR3, the DNA is TGTGCCAGCAGCTCGCGGAGCGGTGAGCAGTTCTTC.

In the case of this clone: Compared with germline, one end of the junction differs, possibly owing to a read error. The V gene is TRBV6-6, the J gene TRBJ1-2, with 8 bases matching TRBD1. Germline V gene data show CDR1 as MNHNY and CDR2 as SVGAGI (reference sequence). The CDR3 covers 15 residues. The CDR3 here is CATSDRGPLNYGYTF. The CDR3 DNA reads TGTGCCACCAGTGACAGGGGCCCTCTTAACTATGGCTACACCTTC.

The chain has TRBV19 and TRBJ2-1; 8 bases agree with TRBD2. CDR1 LNHDA and CDR2 SQIVND come from the germline V gene (reference sequence). The CDR3 runs to 16 residues. J was trimmed by 0 bases and V by 9 bases; bases with no gene match: 10. In DNA form, the CDR3 reads TGTGCCAGCACCCTGGGCGGGGGGAGCTCCTACAATGAGCAGTTCTTC. It yields the protein CASTLGGGSSYNEQFF.

The CDR3 DNA is TGTGCCAGCGACACCATCAGGGGTTCTAATGAAAAACTGTTTTTT. This codes for CASDTIRGSNEKLFF. This sequence joins TRBV6-1 and TRBJ1-4; maybe TRBD1 (6 bases). V gave up 8 bases and J gave up 3 bases, with 16 bases separating them. Germline lookup yields CDR1 MNHNS and CDR2 SASEGT. CDR3 size: 15 residues.

Here the CDR3 DNA reads TGTGCCAGCAGCCGCGGACAGGGGTACGGAAACACCATATATTTT. Its translation is CASSRGQGYGNTIYF. This sequence joins TRBV6-6 and TRBJ1-3; 9 nucleotides match TRBD1. Germline V CDR1 and CDR2: MNHNY, SVGAGI (reference sequence). This CDR3 region has 15 residues. The junction had 7 bases not matched to a gene; V was cut back by 6 bases and J by 4 bases.

The CDR3: CASSFITGAAQPQHF. The CDR3 nucleotides read TGTGCCAGCAGCTTTATAACAGGGGCAGCTCAGCCCCAGCATTTT. This chain joins TRBV7-8 and TRBJ1-5; 7 bases agree with TRBD1. V lost 3 bases to trimming and J lost 6 bases; unmatched junction nucleotides: 8. The CDR3 has 15 amino acids. Germline V lookup: CDR1 SGHVS, CDR2 FQNEAQ.